This T cell receptor (beta chain) was identified during a study of beta chain features in type 1 diabetes. Study in general: There were approximately 100,000,000 sorted cells examined across all samples. General study findings and limits: Across all four CD4+ subsets, people with type 1 diabetes showed modestly shorter TCRB CDR3s.

Points on this clone: The antigen is unknown.

Every donor had blood drawn once into heparin, around 0.12 L on average. The CDR3 length is 17 residues. Trimming cost V 7 bases and J 5 bases; bases outside gene matches: 18. Germline assignment: CDR1 MDHEN and CDR2 SYDVKM. The whole isolated RNA underwent reverse transcription, so sequencing captured expressed TCRB transcripts. Naive, central memory and regulatory T cell samples yielded about 3.57 million reads on average. The repertoire was sequenced with immunoSEQ multiplex PCR; TCRdb's copy has only in-frame clones and lacks some. The data hold about 340,000 clones, with approximately 8.2% observed a single time.

The gene calls are TRBV28 and TRBJ2-5; 8 bases align to TRBD1. The TCR originated in a woman aged 18-29 years in good health. Source material: central memory CD4+ T cells from blood. The CDR3 region has the DNA TGTGCCAGCACCACGGCGCGGCCCGGACAGGGCTACGAGACCCAGTACTTC. It codes for CASTTARPGQGYETQYF.